These 3 T cell receptor beta chains came from one sample sequenced in a study of regulatory T cells in long-lasting Graves disease (TCRdb year 2021). Library preparation was by multiplex PCR. Sequencer: Illumina HiSeq 4000. iRepertoire HTBI primers and Arm-PCR amplification of CDR3 regions were used to construct TCR beta libraries. Using fastp at Q25 and MiXCR, TCRdb reprocessed the public reads and kept productive beta chains. Every entry covers one CDR3 protein and lists the most common genes and DNA from its rows. This sample holds some 400,000 distinct CDR3 sequences; more than 12% were observed only once. The top ten clones comprise roughly a sixth of the sample. The time point label of this sample denotes: newly diagnosed GD, antithyroid drugs for less than 3 months. For both TCR sequencing and RNA sequencing, RNA was extracted from PBMCs using TRIzol. This same sample was also taken into another study, of T cells in Graves' hyperthyroidism and ophthalmopathy.

The sample here was peripheral blood mononuclear cells (PBMCs), taken at new diagnosis, from a patient treated with antithyroid drugs. The receptors were sampled from a woman aged 30 to 39 with Graves disease. Donor details come from another sample of the same person, matched by shared clones.

This clonotype was counted many times. V and J are TRBV6-1 and TRBJ2-7; D call uncertain. CDR3 length equals 14 residues. Trimming removed 5 bases at V and 0 bases at J, with 11 bases between. The V gene's germline CDR1 is MNHNS and CDR2 SASEGT. DNA for the CDR3: TGTGCCAGCAGTAAGCCTCAGGTCTCCTACGAGCAGTACTTC. Translation gives CASSKPQVSYEQYF.

This clonotype was recorded at least ten times. This chain joins TRBV7-3 and TRBJ2-3; TRBD2 matches at 7 bases. Germline V CDR1 and CDR2: SGHTA, FQGTGA. Trimming at V came to 1 base and at J to 4 bases, leaving 8 bases not matched to a gene. The CDR3 contains 16 residues. CDR3 DNA sequence: TGTGCCAGCAGCTTAATAGCTAGCGGTGAGGCAGATACGCAGTATTTT. As protein: CASSLIASGEADTQYF.

This clonotype was recorded at least ten times. The chain combines TRBV12-3 or TRBV12-4 with TRBJ1-5, with 8 positions matching TRBD1. The CDR3 has 16 amino acids. With 3 bases clipped from V and 3 bases from J, the junction kept 7 bases outside the gene matches. CDR3 loop: CASSLGGTGANQPQHF. The CDR3 DNA is TGTGCCAGCAGTTTGGGCGGGACAGGAGCCAATCAGCCCCAGCATTTT.